The TCR beta chain described here comes from a study of T cells in Graves' hyperthyroidism and ophthalmopathy. For the study at large: Peripheral blood specimens were obtained at initial diagnosis, prior to any treatment.

The study's findings and limits: Blood shared most expanded thyroid clonotypes above 0.001. Onset of ophthalmopathy came a median roughly 6 months after the model predicted it.

The CDR3 totals 14 residues. The germline CDR1 and CDR2 sequences are MGHRA and YSYEKL. J was trimmed by 5 bases and V by 8 bases; bases with no gene match: 9. From RNA transcripts, TCR beta CDR3 regions were amplified. HTBI primers drove first-round RT-PCR of the TCR CDR3. TCRdb independently ran MiXCR on the multiplex PCR reads; one entry per CDR3 protein. This sample has 330,000 or so distinct CDR3 sequences, with 15% to 20% found just once. As concerns this clonotype: Its antigen remains unknown.

V is TRBV4-1 and J is TRBJ2-3, with TRBD2 identical over 8 bases. Input material: blood. The receptor was isolated from a woman in her thirties or forties with Graves' ophthalmopathy. The CDR3 loop is CASHSGSLGDTQYF. CDR3 bases: TGCGCCAGCCACAGCGGGAGTTTAGGAGATACGCAGTATTTT.